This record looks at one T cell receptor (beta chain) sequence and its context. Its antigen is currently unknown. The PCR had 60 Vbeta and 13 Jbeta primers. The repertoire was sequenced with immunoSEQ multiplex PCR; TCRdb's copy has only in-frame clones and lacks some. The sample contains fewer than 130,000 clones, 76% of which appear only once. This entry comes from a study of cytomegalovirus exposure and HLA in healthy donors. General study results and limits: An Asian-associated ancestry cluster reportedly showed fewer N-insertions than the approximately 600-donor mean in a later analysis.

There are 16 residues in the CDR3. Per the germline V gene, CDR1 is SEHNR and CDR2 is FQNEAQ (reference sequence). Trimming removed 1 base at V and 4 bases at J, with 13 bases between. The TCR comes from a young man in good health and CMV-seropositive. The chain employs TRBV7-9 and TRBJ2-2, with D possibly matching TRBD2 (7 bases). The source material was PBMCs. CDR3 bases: TGTGCCAGCAGCTTAGGGGGGGGCGTCAGCACCGGGGAGCTGTTTTTT. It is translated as CASSLGGGVSTGELFF.